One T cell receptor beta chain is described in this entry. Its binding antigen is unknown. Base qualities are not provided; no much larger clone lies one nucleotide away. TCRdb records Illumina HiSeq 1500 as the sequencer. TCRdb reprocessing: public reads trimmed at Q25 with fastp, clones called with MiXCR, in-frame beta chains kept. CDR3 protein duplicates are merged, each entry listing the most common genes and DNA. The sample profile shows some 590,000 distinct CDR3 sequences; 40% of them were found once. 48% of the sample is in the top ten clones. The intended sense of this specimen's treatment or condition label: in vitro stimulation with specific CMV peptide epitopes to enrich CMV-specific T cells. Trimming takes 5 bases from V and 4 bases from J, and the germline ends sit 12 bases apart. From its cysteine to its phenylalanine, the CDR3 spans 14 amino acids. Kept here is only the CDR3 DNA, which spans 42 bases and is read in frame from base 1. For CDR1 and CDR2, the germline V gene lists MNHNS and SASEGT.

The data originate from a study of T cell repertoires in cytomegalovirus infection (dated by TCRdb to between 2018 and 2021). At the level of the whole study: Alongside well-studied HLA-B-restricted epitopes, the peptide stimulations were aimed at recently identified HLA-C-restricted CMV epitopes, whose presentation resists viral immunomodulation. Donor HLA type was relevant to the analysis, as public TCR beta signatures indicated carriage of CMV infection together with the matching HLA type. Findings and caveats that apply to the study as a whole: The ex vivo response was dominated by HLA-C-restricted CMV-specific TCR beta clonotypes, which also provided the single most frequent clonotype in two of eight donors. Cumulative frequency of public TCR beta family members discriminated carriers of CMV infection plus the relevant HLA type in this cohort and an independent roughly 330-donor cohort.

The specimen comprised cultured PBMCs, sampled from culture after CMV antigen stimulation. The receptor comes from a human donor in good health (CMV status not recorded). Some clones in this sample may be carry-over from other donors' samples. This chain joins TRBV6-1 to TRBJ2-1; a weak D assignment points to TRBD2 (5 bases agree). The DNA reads TGTGCCAGCAGTCCGCGGGCCCTGTACAATGAGCAGTTCTTC. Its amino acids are CASSPRALYNEQFF.